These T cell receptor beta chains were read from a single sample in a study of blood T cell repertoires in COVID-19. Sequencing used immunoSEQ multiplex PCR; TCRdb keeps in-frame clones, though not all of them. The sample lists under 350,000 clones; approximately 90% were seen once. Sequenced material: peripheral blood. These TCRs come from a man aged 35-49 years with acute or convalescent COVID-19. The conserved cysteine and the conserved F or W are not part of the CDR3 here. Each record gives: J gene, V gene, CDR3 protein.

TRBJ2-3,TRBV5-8,ASSLVRGSTDTQY
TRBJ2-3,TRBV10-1,ASTDGDTQY
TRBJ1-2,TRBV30,AWSLGGNSGYT
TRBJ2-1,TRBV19,ASSTLAGSYNEQF
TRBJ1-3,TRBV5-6,ASSLVRKGNTIY
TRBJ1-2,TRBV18,ASSNDRTYGYT
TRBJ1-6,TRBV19,ATTPGQGINSPLH
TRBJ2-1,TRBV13,ASSLGLSDEQF
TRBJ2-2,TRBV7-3,ASSRDRGNPGELF
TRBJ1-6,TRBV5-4,ASSTDSTPLH
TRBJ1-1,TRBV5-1,ASSSTETEAF
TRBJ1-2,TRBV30,AWTRAIYGYT
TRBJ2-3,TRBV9,ASSPSGSSTDTQY
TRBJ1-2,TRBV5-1,ASSAGQEGRSGYT
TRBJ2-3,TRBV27,ASSLGSWGGITDTQY
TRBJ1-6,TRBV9,ASSLGENSPLH
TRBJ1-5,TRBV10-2,ASSETGWQPQH
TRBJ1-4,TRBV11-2,ASSLETAGREKLF
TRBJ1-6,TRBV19,ASSIGDRPGRNSPLH
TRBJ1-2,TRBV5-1,ASSLGANRGDGYT
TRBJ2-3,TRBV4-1,ASSQGSRGGEARGTQY
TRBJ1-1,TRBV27,ASSLLLNTEAF
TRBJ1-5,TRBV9,ASSVGGDYSNQPQH
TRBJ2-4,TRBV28,ASGAAPIAKNIQY
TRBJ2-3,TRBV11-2,ASGGPQVVADTQY
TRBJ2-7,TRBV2,ASSGVAGEEQY
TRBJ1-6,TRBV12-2,ASRLETDLYNSPLH
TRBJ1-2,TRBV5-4,ASSLVSATGNGYT
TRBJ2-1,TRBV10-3,AIRDDLGGAYNEQF
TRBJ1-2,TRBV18,ASSLGDSPMWGYT
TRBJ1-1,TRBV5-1,ASSLTGEDTEAF
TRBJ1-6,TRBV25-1,ASSEYRGSPLH
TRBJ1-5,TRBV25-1,ASSGIGAIYSNQPQH
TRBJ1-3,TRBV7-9,ASSLTETLSGNTIY
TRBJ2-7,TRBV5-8,ASSLVAAHEQY
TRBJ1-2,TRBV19,ASSSDSRGSNYGYT
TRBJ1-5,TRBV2,ASTRDRGNQPQH
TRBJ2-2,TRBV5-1,ASSRRLAAGELF
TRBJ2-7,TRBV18,ASSPLRDRGPGTPYEQY
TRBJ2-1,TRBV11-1,ASSPGRRSDEQF
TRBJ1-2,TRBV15,ATSRDWGGRDGYT
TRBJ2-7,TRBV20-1,SASRTGDGEQY
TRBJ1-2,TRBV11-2,ASGKGDRGYHYGYT
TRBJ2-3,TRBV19,ASSRTGQRIDTQY
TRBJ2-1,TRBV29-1,SADSQGRGTYNEQF
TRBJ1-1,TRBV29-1,SVNQGDTEAF
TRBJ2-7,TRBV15,ATRRKTGEDTEEQY
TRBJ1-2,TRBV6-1,ASSESRRRGQGDYGYT
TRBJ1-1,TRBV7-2,ASSLKQGVTEAF
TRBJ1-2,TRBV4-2,ASRRDSGDGYT
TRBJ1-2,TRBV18,ASSSDSGGYT
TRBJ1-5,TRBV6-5,ASSRTGRAQH
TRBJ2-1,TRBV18,ASSLVGGGNEQF
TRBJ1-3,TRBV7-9,ASWEAGNTIY
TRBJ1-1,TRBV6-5,ASSLAHGSRGGAF
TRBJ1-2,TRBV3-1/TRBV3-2,ASSQDTTPGRGYT
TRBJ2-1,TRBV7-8,ASSLVGQTHEQF
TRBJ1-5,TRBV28,ASSFITAASNQPQH
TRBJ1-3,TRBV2,ASSESARFTGNTIY